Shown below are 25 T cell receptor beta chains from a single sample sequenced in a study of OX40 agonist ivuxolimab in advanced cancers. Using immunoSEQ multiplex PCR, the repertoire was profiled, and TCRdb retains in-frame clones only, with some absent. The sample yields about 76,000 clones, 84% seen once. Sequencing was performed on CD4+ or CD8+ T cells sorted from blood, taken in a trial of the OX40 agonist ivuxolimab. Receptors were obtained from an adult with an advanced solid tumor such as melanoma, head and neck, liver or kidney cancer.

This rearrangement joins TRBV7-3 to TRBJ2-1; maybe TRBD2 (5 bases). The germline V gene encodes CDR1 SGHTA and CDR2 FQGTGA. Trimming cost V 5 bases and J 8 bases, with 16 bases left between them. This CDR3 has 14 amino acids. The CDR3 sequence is CASSKLPSSHEQFF. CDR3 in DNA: TGTGCCAGCAGCAAATTGCCTAGCTCCCATGAGCAGTTCTTC.

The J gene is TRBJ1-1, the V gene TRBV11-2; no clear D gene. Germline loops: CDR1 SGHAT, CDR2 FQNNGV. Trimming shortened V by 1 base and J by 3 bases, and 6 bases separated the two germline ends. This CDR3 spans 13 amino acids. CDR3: CASSLARYTEAFF. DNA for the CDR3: TGTGCCAGCAGCTTAGCCCGATACACTGAAGCTTTCTTT. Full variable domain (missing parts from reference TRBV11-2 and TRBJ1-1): EAGVAQSPRYKIIEKRQSVAFWCNPISGHATLYWYQQILGQGPKLLIQFQNNGVVDDSQLPKDRFSAERLKGVDSTLKIQPAKLEDSAVYLCASSLARYTEAFFGQGTRLTVV.

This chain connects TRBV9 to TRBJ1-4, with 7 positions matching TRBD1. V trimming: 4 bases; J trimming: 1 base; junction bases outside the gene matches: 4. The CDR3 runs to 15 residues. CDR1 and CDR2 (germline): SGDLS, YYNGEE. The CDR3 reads CASSTHRGTNEKLFF. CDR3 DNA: TGTGCCAGCAGCACCCACAGGGGAACTAATGAAAAACTGTTTTTT. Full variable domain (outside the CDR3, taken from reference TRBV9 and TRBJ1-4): DSGVTQTPKHLITATGQRVTLRCSPRSGDLSVYWYQQSLDQGLQFLIQYYNGEERAKGNILERFSAQQFPDLHSELNLSSLELGDSALYFCASSTHRGTNEKLFFGSGTQLSVL.

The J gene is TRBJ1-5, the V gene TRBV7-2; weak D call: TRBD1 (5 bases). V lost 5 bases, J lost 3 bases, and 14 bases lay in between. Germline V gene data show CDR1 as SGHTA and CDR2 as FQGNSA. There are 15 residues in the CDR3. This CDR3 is CASSGPPGLNQPQHF. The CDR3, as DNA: TGTGCCAGCAGCGGACCCCCGGGGCTCAATCAGCCCCAGCATTTT. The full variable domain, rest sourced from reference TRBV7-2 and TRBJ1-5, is GAGVSQSPSNKVTEKGKDVELRCDPISGHTALYWYRQSLGQGLEFLIYFQGNSAPDKSGLPSDRFSAERTGGSVSTLTIQRTQQEDSAVYLCASSGPPGLNQPQHFGDGTRLSIL.

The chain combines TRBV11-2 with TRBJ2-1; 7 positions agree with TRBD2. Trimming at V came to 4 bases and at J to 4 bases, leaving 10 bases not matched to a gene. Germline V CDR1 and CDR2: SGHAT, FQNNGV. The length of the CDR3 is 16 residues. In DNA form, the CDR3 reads TGTGCCAGCAGCTCCATCGGGCGGGGGTCTTACAATGAGCAGTTCTTC. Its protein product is CASSSIGRGSYNEQFF.

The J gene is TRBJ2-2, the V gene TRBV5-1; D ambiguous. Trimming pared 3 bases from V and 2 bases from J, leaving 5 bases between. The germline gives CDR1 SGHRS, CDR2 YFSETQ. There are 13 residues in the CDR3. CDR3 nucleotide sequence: TGCGCCAGCAGCTATAGTAACACCGGGGAGCTGTTTTTT. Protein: CASSYSNTGELFF.

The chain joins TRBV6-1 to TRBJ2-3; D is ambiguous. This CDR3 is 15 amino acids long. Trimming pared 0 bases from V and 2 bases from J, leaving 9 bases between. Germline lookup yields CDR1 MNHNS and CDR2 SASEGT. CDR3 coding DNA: TGTGCCAGCAGTGAAGCGCTCCGGTTCACAGATACGCAGTATTTT. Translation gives CASSEALRFTDTQYF.

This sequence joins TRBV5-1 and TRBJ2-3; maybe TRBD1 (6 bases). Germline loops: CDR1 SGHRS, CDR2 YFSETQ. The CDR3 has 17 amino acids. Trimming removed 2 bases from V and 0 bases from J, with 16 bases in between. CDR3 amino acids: CASSLNRAGDSTDTQYF. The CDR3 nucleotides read TGCGCCAGCAGCTTAAACAGGGCCGGGGATAGCACAGATACGCAGTATTTT.

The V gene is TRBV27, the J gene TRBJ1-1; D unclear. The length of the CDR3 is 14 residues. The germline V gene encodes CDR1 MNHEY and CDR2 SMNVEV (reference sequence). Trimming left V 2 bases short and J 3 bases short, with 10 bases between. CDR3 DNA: TGTGCCAGCAGTTTAGTCCCCACATACACTGAAGCTTTCTTT. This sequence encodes CASSLVPTYTEAFF.

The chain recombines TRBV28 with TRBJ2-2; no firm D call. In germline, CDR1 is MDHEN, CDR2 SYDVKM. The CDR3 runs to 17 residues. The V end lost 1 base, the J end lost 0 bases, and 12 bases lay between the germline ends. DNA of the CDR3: TGTGCCAGCAGTTTATTGAGCAGGCCTTCGAACACCGGGGAGCTGTTTTTT. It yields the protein CASSLLSRPSNTGELFF.

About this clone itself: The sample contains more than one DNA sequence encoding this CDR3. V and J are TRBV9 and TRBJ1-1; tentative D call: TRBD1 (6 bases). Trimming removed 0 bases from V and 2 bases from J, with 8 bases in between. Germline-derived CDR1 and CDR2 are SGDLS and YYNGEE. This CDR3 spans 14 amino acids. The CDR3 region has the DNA TGTGCCAGCAGCGTAGAGGGGGGTAACACTGAAGCTTTCTTT. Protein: CASSVEGGNTEAFF.

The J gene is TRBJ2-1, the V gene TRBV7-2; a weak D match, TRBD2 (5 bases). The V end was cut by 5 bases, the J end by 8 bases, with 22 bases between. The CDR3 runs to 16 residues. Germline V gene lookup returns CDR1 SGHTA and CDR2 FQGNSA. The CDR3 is CASSHRQIFGVYEQFF. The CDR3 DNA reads TGTGCCAGCAGCCATCGTCAAATTTTCGGGGTCTATGAGCAGTTCTTC.

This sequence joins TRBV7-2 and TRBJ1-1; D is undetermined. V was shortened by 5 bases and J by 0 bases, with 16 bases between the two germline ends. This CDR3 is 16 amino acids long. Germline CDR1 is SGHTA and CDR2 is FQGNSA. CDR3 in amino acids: CASSPWVASMNTEAFF. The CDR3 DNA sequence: TGTGCCAGCAGCCCATGGGTCGCCAGCATGAACACTGAAGCTTTCTTT.

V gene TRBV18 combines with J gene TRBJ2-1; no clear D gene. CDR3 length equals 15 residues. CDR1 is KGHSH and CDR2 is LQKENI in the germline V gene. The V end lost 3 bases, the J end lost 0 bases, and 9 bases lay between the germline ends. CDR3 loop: CASSPQFGSYNEQFF. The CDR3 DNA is TGTGCCAGCTCACCGCAATTCGGCTCCTACAATGAGCAGTTCTTC.

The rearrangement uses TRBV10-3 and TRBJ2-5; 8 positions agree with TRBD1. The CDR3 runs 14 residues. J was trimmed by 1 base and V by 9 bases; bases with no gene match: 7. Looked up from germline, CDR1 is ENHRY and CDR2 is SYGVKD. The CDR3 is CAIKNGQGQETQYF. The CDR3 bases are TGTGCCATTAAAAACGGACAGGGCCAAGAGACCCAGTACTTC.

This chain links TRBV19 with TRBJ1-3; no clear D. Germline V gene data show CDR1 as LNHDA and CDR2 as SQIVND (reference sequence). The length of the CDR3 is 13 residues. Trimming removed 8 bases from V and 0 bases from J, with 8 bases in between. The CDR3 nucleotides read TGTGCCAGTGGCCGGAACTCTGGAAACACCATATATTTT. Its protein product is CASGRNSGNTIYF. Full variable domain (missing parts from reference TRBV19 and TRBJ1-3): DGGITQSPKYLFRKEGQNVTLSCEQNLNHDAMYWYRQDPGQGLRLIYYSQIVNDFQKGDIAEGYSVSREKKESFPLTVTSAQKNPTAFYLCASGRNSGNTIYFGEGSWLTVV.

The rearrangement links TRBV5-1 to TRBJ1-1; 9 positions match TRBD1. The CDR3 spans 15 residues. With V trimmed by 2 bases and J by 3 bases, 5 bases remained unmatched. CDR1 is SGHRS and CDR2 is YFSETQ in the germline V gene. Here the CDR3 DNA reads TGCGCCAGCAGCTTCCACAGGGGGCGATACACTGAAGCTTTCTTT. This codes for CASSFHRGRYTEAFF.

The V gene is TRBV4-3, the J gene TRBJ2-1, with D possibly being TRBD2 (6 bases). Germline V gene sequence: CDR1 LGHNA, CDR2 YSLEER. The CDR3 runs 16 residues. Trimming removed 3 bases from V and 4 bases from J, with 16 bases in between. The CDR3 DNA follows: TGCGCCAGCAGCCAGGGACTCCTATTACCTTACAATGAGCAGTTCTTC. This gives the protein CASSQGLLLPYNEQFF.

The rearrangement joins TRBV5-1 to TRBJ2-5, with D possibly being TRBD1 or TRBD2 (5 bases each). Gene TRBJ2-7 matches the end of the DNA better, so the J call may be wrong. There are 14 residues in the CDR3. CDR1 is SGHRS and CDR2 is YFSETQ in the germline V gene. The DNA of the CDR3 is TGCGCCAGCAGCTTGGATCTCAGGGCGGGCGAGCAGTACTTC. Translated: CASSLDLRAGEQYF.

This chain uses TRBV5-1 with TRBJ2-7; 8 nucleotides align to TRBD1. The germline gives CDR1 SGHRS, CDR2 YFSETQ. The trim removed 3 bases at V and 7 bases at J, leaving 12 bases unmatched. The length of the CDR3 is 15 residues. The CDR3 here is CASSWAVTGAREQYF. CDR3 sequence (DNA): TGCGCCAGCAGCTGGGCCGTGACAGGGGCTAGGGAGCAGTACTTC.

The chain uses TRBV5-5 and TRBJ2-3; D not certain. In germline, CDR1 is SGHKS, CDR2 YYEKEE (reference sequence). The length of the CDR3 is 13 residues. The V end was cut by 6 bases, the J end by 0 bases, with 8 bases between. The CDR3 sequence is CASMAASTDTQYF. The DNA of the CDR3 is TGTGCCAGCATGGCGGCGAGCACAGATACGCAGTATTTT.

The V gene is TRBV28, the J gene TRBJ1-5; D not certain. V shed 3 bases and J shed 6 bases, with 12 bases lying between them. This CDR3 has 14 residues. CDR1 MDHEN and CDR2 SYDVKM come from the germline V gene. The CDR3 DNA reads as TGTGCCAGCAGTTTGGTTCTGGGAGGTCAGCCCCAGCATTTT. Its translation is CASSLVLGGQPQHF.

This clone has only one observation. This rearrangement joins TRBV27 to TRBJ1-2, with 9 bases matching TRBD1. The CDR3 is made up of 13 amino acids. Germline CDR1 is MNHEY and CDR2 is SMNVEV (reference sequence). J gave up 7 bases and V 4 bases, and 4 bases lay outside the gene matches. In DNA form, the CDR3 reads TGTGCCAGCAGTTCAACAGGGGGCGGTGGCTACACCTTC. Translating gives CASSSTGGGGYTF.

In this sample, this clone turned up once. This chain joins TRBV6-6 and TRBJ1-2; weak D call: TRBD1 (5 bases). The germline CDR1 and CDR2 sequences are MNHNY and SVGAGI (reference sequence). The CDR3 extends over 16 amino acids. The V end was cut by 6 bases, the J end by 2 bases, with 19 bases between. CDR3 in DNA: TGTGCCAGCAGAACCGCGGCAGGGACGGGCAACTATGGCTACACCTTC. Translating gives CASRTAAGTGNYGYTF.

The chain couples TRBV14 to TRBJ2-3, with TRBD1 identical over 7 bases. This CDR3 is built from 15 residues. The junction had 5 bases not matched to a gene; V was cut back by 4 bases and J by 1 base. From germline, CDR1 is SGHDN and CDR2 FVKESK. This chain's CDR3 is CASSPTGSGTDTQYF. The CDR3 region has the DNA TGTGCCAGCAGCCCGACAGGGAGCGGCACAGATACGCAGTATTTT. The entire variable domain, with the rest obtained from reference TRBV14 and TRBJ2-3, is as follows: EAGVTQFPSHSVIEKGQTVTLRCDPISGHDNLYWYRRVMGKEIKFLLHFVKESKQDESGMPNNRFLAERTGGTYSTLKVQPAELEDSGVYFCASSPTGSGTDTQYFGPGTRLTVL.